Included here is one T cell receptor (beta chain) sequence, with context. The antigen remains unidentified. Library preparation (for TCRbeta) was performed with unique molecular identifiers. One entry per CDR3 protein results from TCRdb running MiXCR on the PCR reads. The sample lists 200,000 to 250,000 distinct CDR3 sequences, approximately 7% occurring once. This entry belongs to a study of T-cell reconstitution after alpha-beta-depleted transplantation in children. The study, taken as a whole, reports: The study traced high day-60 TCRbeta diversity in some patients to surviving recipient T cells and thymic progenitors. Alpha-beta T cells about two months after transplant reportedly derived from several hundred expanded graft clones.

The material sequenced was PBMCs, taken before TCRalphabeta/CD19-depleted stem cell transplant. The clonotype comes from a boy younger than 10 with acute lymphoblastic leukemia, due to receive a stem cell transplant.

The CDR3: CASSQGGRLDQETQYF. DNA for the CDR3: TGCGCCAGCAGCCAAGGGGGACGCCTGGATCAAGAGACCCAGTACTTC. V usage is TRBV4-3 and J usage is TRBJ2-5; the D call may be TRBD1 or TRBD2 (5 bases each). CDR3 length: 16 residues. The V gene's germline CDR1 is LGHNA and CDR2 YSLEER. Trimming shortened V by 1 base and J by 2 bases, and 14 bases separated the two germline ends.